This entry describes one T cell receptor (beta chain). The CDR3 is 14 amino acids. V lost 1 base to trimming and J lost 8 bases, with 14 bases between them. Germline V lookup: CDR1 LGHDT, CDR2 YNNKEL (reference sequence). This sample is part of a study of T-cell reconstitution after alpha-beta-depleted transplantation in children. The TCRbeta library incorporated unique molecular identifiers. TCRdb processed the PCR reads anew with MiXCR; each CDR3 protein has one entry. The sample carries more than 550,000 distinct CDR3 sequences, roughly a tenth recorded once. The source was PBMCs from the stem cell graft donor, collected from the stem cell graft. The receptor comes from a human donor who donated a stem cell graft to a child with acute myeloid leukemia. The chain combines TRBV3-1 with TRBJ1-2; possible D gene TRBD1, 5 bases. The CDR3 protein is CASSQGGQGIGYTF. CDR3 nucleotides: TGTGCCAGCAGCCAAGGGGGTCAGGGCATAGGCTACACCTTC.